The 18 T cell receptor beta chains below come from one sample, sequenced in a study of cytomegalovirus exposure and HLA in healthy donors. PCR employed 60 Vbeta and 13 Jbeta primers. TCRdb's copy holds only in-frame clones and misses some; the assay was immunoSEQ multiplex PCR. Here the sample spans 85,000 to 100,000 clones, around three quarters being singletons. What was sequenced was PBMCs. These receptors were taken from a human donor in good health.

The chain is built from TRBV5-6 and TRBJ2-2; TRBD1 agrees at 7 bases. The V gene end was trimmed by 0 bases and the J gene end by 6 bases; junction bases not matched to a gene: 11. The CDR3 is made up of 17 amino acids. Per germline, CDR1 SGHDT and CDR2 YYEEEE. This chain's CDR3 is CASSLDEGGVISGELFF. CDR3 nucleotides: TGTGCCAGCAGCTTGGATGAAGGGGGCGTTATATCCGGGGAGCTGTTTTTT.

The rearrangement links TRBV4-2 to TRBJ1-3, with 10 bases fitting TRBD1. Germline V gene data show CDR1 as LGHNA and CDR2 as YNFKEQ. Germline trimming cut 2 bases from V and 7 bases from J; bases unmatched to any gene: 8. CDR3 length equals 16 residues. CDR3 loop: CASSQLGQGIRNTIYF. CDR3 nucleotide sequence: TGTGCCAGCAGCCAACTGGGACAGGGGATCAGGAACACCATATATTTT.

The rearrangement joins TRBV18 to TRBJ1-2; tentative D call: TRBD1 (6 bases). The CDR3 is 16 amino acids. CDR1 KGHSH and CDR2 LQKENI come from the germline V gene. V gave up 2 bases and J gave up 6 bases, with 19 bases separating them. CDR3 amino acids: CASSPATTQGRDGYTF. In DNA form, the CDR3 reads TGTGCCAGCTCACCAGCGACCACCCAGGGGAGAGATGGCTACACCTTC.

This clone showed up just once. The rearrangement joins TRBV30 to TRBJ2-1; D is uncertain. There are 12 residues in the CDR3. V shed 3 bases and J shed 7 bases, with 10 bases lying between them. CDR1 and CDR2 (germline): GTSNPN, SVGIG (reference sequence). CDR3 nucleotides: TGTGCCTGGAGCAATACGAGGAATGAGCAGTTCTTC. Encoded protein: CAWSNTRNEQFF.

The V gene is TRBV2, the J gene TRBJ1-5, with D uncertain. The CDR3 contains 12 residues. Between the trimmed V and J ends, which lost 6 bases and 1 base, there was a span of 4 bases. Germline V gene lookup returns CDR1 SNHLY and CDR2 FYNNEI. CDR3 sequence reads: CASRTSNQPQHF. The CDR3 nucleotides read TGTGCCAGCAGGACAAGCAATCAGCCCCAGCATTTT.

A single count supports this clone. This rearrangement joins TRBV7-9 to TRBJ2-6; TRBD1 matches at 7 bases. Trimming removed 3 bases from V and 0 bases from J; junction bases left unmatched: 5. The germline V gene has CDR1 SEHNR and CDR2 FQNEAQ (reference sequence). There are 17 residues in the CDR3. The CDR3 coding sequence is TGTGCCAGCAGCTTGGGACAGTACCGCTCTGGGGCCAACGTCCTGACTTTC. It is translated as CASSLGQYRSGANVLTF.

The rearrangement joins TRBV9 to TRBJ2-7, with D possibly TRBD1 on 5 matching bases. The CDR3 is 16 amino acids. Germline values: CDR1 SGDLS, CDR2 YYNGEE. V shed 3 bases and J shed 0 bases, with 16 bases lying between them. DNA of the CDR3: TGTGCCAGCAGCGCCCTGGGATATCAGGGCTCCTACGAGCAGTACTTC. Protein: CASSALGYQGSYEQYF.

This rearrangement joins TRBV7-8 to TRBJ1-1; 8 nucleotides match TRBD1. The germline V gene has CDR1 SGHVS and CDR2 FQNEAQ. This CDR3 contains 14 residues. Trimming at V came to 2 bases and at J to 5 bases, leaving 4 bases not matched to a gene. Here the CDR3 reads CASSLTRGQTEAFF. The DNA of the CDR3 is TGTGCCAGCAGCTTAACCAGGGGGCAAACTGAAGCTTTCTTT. The full variable domain, its missing parts supplied by reference TRBV7-8 and TRBJ1-1, is GAGVSQSPRYKVAKRGQDVALRCDPISGHVSLFWYQQALGQGPEFLTYFQNEAQLDKSGLPSDRFFAERPEGSVSTLKIQRTQQEDSAVYLCASSLTRGQTEAFFGQGTRLTVV.

A note on this clone: One end of the junction varies from germline; a read error may be responsible. CDR3 nucleotide sequence: TGTTCCAGCAGCTTAGTCGCCTACGAGCAGTACTTC. This encodes CSSSLVAYEQYF. The chain links TRBV7-8 to TRBJ2-7; no clear D gene. The CDR3 is made up of 12 amino acids. Germline values: CDR1 SGHVS, CDR2 FQNEAQ.

V gene TRBV7-6 combines with J gene TRBJ2-5, with 9 nucleotides matching TRBD1. The V and J ends lost 7 bases and 0 bases, in that order; junction bases with no gene match: 6. The CDR3 spans 15 residues. From germline, CDR1 is SGHVS and CDR2 FNYEAQ. The CDR3 loop reads CASNWGQGYQETQYF. The CDR3 DNA is TGTGCCAGCAACTGGGGACAGGGCTACCAAGAGACCCAGTACTTC.

This clone was observed a few times. CDR3 DNA: TGTGCCACGACAGCTCGCGGGAGGGCTTACGAGCAGTACTTC. Translated, it gives CATTARGRAYEQYF. This sequence joins TRBV5-6 and TRBJ2-7; 9 bases align to TRBD2. The CDR3 covers 14 residues. Germline lookup yields CDR1 SGHDT and CDR2 YYEEEE. Germline trimming cut 9 bases from V and 4 bases from J; bases unmatched to any gene: 11. The complete variable domain, with remaining parts taken from reference TRBV5-6 and TRBJ2-7, reads DAGVTQSPTHLIKTRGQQVTLRCSPKSGHDTVSWYQQALGQGPQFIFQYYEEEERQRGNFPDRFSGHQFPNYSSELNVNALLLGDSALYLCATTARGRAYEQYFGPGTRLTVT.

The V and J genes are TRBV6-5 and TRBJ2-5; 9 bases fit TRBD2. Per germline, CDR1 MNHEY and CDR2 SVGAGI. The CDR3 length is 14 residues. V gave up 2 bases and J gave up 4 bases; unmatched junction bases: 2. CDR3 coding DNA: TGTGCCAGCAGTTACGGGACTAGCCGAGAGACCCAGTACTTC. It specifies CASSYGTSRETQYF.

This clone was found a few times. The genes are TRBV10-3 and TRBJ1-4, with 7 bases fitting TRBD1. Germline-derived CDR1 and CDR2 are ENHRY and SYGVKD. CDR3 length equals 13 residues. The ends lost 4 bases at V and 5 bases at J; junction bases unmatched: 1. The CDR3 region is CAISVQGNEKLFF. The CDR3 DNA sequence: TGTGCCATCAGTGTACAGGGGAATGAAAAACTGTTTTTT.

This clone has just one count. This chain connects TRBV29-1 to TRBJ2-7, with 7 bases that match TRBD1. The CDR3 contains 20 residues. J was trimmed by 5 bases and V by 6 bases; bases with no gene match: 31. Germline CDR1 and CDR2: SQVTM and ANQGSEA. CDR3 nucleotides: TGCAGCGTCCTACCCCGAATCACTCTCTCCCCCACGACAGGGTTGAACGAGCAGTACTTC. Translated: CSVLPRITLSPTTGLNEQYF.

The chain links TRBV19 to TRBJ1-6; D possibly corresponds to TRBD1 (6 bases). V shed 10 bases and J shed 9 bases, with 31 bases lying between them. Germline V gene lookup returns CDR1 LNHDA and CDR2 SQIVND (reference sequence). The CDR3 extends over 18 amino acids. CDR3 sequence: CANYTHRDVSYNSSPLHF. CDR3 bases: TGTGCCAATTATACACACAGGGATGTATCCTATAATAGTTCACCCCTCCACTTT.

J is TRBJ1-2 and V is TRBV5-4; a possible D gene is TRBD1 (6 bases). The CDR3 covers 17 residues. Germline values: CDR1 SGHNT, CDR2 YYREEE (reference sequence). Trimming left V 0 bases short and J 3 bases short, with 18 bases between. The CDR3 loop reads CASSLEVVWDTDYGYTF. The CDR3 DNA is TGTGCCAGCAGCTTGGAGGTCGTGTGGGACACAGACTATGGCTACACCTTC.

The rearrangement links TRBV7-2 to TRBJ1-5, with 10 bases fitting TRBD1. V trimming: 5 bases; J trimming: 4 bases; junction bases outside the gene matches: 5. Germline V gene data show CDR1 as SGHTA and CDR2 as FQGNSA. The CDR3 runs to 15 residues. CDR3 region: CASSATGGLNQPQHF. CDR3 nucleotides: TGTGCCAGCAGCGCGACAGGGGGCCTAAATCAGCCCCAGCATTTT.

This chain uses TRBV18 with TRBJ2-3; TRBD1 matches 8 bases. The junction had 1 base not matched to a gene; V was cut back by 11 bases and J by 0 bases. From germline, CDR1 is KGHSH and CDR2 LQKENI. The CDR3 loop spans 12 amino acids. CDR3 nucleotides: TGTGCCGGACAGGGTAGCACAGATACGCAGTATTTT. It codes for CAGQGSTDTQYF.